These 26 T cell receptor beta chains originate from one sample sequenced in a study of CXCR3-negative and CXCR3-positive naive CD8 T cells. The libraries of TRB cDNA were constructed through 5' RACE using UMI labels. With the 5' RACE reads reprocessed, TCRdb shows one record per CDR3 protein and no DNA. This table holds 150,000 or so distinct CDR3 sequences. Study outcomes and limitations: Relative to CXCR3-negative naive cells, CXCR3-positive naive cells had more hydrophobic TRB CDR3s.

Their recognized antigens are unknown. What was sequenced was naive CXCR3+ CD8+ T cells from blood. Subset reported: CD45RO-CCR7+CD27+CD95- naive CD8+ T cells expressing CXCR3 (TNR3+). The receptors originated from a human donor in good health. Some clones in this sample may be carry-over from other donors' samples.

The rearrangement links TRBV28 to TRBJ2-7; TCRdb's D call of TRBD2 is untestable without DNA. The germline gives CDR1 MDHEN, CDR2 SYDVKM. This CDR3 has 17 amino acids. The CDR3: CASSLSRTSGLSYEQYF.

V gene TRBV7-8 combines with J gene TRBJ2-2. The germline V gene encodes CDR1 SGHVS and CDR2 FQNEAQ. This CDR3 has 15 residues. This chain's CDR3 is CASSLAGVPTGELFF.

The gene calls are TRBV5-5 and TRBJ2-7; TCRdb lists TRBD1, though no DNA is available to test this call. Germline values: CDR1 SGHKS, CDR2 YYEKEE (reference sequence). The CDR3 spans 14 residues. CDR3 sequence: CASSLGGGTHEQYF.

The CDR3 spells CASSGHRLAGGRTDTQYF. The V call is TRBV7-8, the J call TRBJ2-3; with no DNA, the TCRdb D assignment of TRBD2 cannot be verified. The CDR3 has 18 residues. Germline assignment: CDR1 SGHVS and CDR2 FQNEAQ.

The V call is TRBV29-1, the J call TRBJ2-2; checking the TCRdb D call of TRBD1 is not possible without DNA. The CDR3 loop spans 18 amino acids. Germline CDR1 SQVTM, CDR2 ANQGSEA. The CDR3 spells CSVEDWDRGSSNTGELFF.

The genes are TRBV10-3 and TRBJ2-1; absent DNA, TCRdb's TRBD2 call cannot be checked. Germline V lookup: CDR1 ENHRY, CDR2 SYGVKD. The CDR3 covers 17 residues. CDR3 amino acids: CAISELSSGGALNEQFF.

This chain connects TRBV12-3 or TRBV12-4 to TRBJ2-7. The CDR3 is 13 amino acids. This CDR3 reads CASSGQLLYEQYF.

The rearrangement joins TRBV28 to TRBJ2-7; as DNA is missing, the TRBD1 call by TCRdb cannot be tested. The CDR3 has 14 amino acids. The germline gives CDR1 MDHEN, CDR2 SYDVKM. CDR3 region: CASSLPGAGDEQYF.

The rearrangement links TRBV28 to TRBJ2-1; with no DNA, the TCRdb D assignment of TRBD2 cannot be verified. CDR3 length: 14 residues. The germline gives CDR1 MDHEN, CDR2 SYDVKM. CDR3 region: CASSFGLEDDEQFF. Supplemented by reference TRBV28 and TRBJ2-1, the full variable domain reads DVKVTQSSRYLVKRTGEKVFLECVQDMDHENMFWYRQDPGLGLRLIYFSYDVKMKEKGDIPEGYSVSREKKERFSLILESASTNQTSMYLCASSFGLEDDEQFFGPGTRLTVL.

The chain couples TRBV7-8 to TRBJ2-7. CDR1 is SGHVS, CDR2 FQNEAQ, per germline. The CDR3 runs 16 residues. The CDR3 here is CASSLGMMRIEVGQYF.

The chain joins TRBV11-1 to TRBJ1-4; no DNA is available, so the TRBD1 call from TCRdb remains unchecked. There are 15 residues in the CDR3. Germline CDR1 reads SGHAT; CDR2 reads FQDESV (reference sequence). The CDR3 loop is CASSARTGGDEKLFF.

J is TRBJ2-7 and V is TRBV15; there is no DNA to check the TCRdb D call of TRBD2. This CDR3 is 15 amino acids long. Germline V CDR1 and CDR2: LNHNV, YYDKDF (reference sequence). The chain's CDR3 is CATSRARLATYEQYF.

The V gene is TRBV14, the J gene TRBJ2-7; TCRdb's D call, TRBD2, is unchecked because there is no DNA. From germline, CDR1 is SGHDN and CDR2 FVKESK. The CDR3 extends over 14 amino acids. The CDR3 sequence: CASSQDHSGGEQYF.

The genes are TRBV28 and TRBJ2-3. This CDR3 has 17 amino acids. In germline, CDR1 is MDHEN, CDR2 SYDVKM. The CDR3 sequence is CASSLPLDVISTDTQYF.

The V call is TRBV20-1, the J call TRBJ2-7; TCRdb returns TRBD1, unconfirmable since there is no DNA. This CDR3 has 13 residues. CDR1 and CDR2 (germline): DFQATT, SNEGSKA (reference sequence). The CDR3 sequence: CSAHWTGDYEQYF.

The chain recombines TRBV9 with TRBJ2-2; lacking DNA, the TRBD1 call made by TCRdb goes unchecked. Germline V CDR1 and CDR2: SGDLS, YYNGEE. The CDR3 consists of 13 residues. The CDR3 reads CASTMGGTGELFF. The full variable domain, completed using reference TRBV9 and TRBJ2-2, is DSGVTQTPKHLITATGQRVTLRCSPRSGDLSVYWYQQSLDQGLQFLIQYYNGEERAKGNILERFSAQQFPDLHSELNLSSLELGDSALYFCASTMGGTGELFFGEGSRLTVL.

This sequence joins TRBV13 and TRBJ1-1; checking the TCRdb D call of TRBD1 is not possible without DNA. CDR3 size: 15 residues. Germline V gene sequence: CDR1 PRHDT, CDR2 FYEKMQ (reference sequence). CDR3 residues: CASSLQGSAATEAFF.

The V and J genes are TRBV4-1 and TRBJ1-5. CDR1 and CDR2 from the germline V gene are MGHRA and YSYEKL. This CDR3 is built from 15 residues. The CDR3 sequence: CASSLQEVEPQPQHF.

J is TRBJ2-7 and V is TRBV7-2; TCRdb outputs TRBD1, but without DNA this stays unchecked. The CDR3 runs 13 residues. Germline CDR1 and CDR2: SGHTA and FQGNSA. The CDR3 loop reads CASRLTGDYEQYF.

The chain couples TRBV5-1 to TRBJ1-5. Germline V CDR1 and CDR2: SGHRS, YFSETQ. The CDR3 covers 14 residues. The CDR3 here is CASSLVGSNQPQHF.

The V call is TRBV15, the J call TRBJ1-5. The germline gives CDR1 LNHNV, CDR2 YYDKDF (reference sequence). CDR3 length: 14 residues. CDR3 region: CATEEGWDNQPQHF.

V and J are TRBV12-3 or TRBV12-4 and TRBJ2-1; TCRdb indicates TRBD2, and absent DNA this call remains unverified. There are 12 residues in the CDR3. The CDR3 reads CASSLEGMWQFF.

The CDR3 loop is CASSYPLAMAQHF. The chain joins TRBV6-2 or TRBV6-3 to TRBJ1-5. Germline loops: CDR1 MNHEY, CDR2 SVGEGT. CDR3 length: 13 residues.

This rearrangement joins TRBV5-1 to TRBJ2-1; TCRdb lists TRBD1, though no DNA is available to test this call. CDR1 and CDR2 from the germline V gene are SGHRS and YFSETQ. The CDR3 length is 16 residues. CDR3 residues: CASSLTGDSSYNEQFF.

The genes are TRBV3-1 and TRBJ2-7; TCRdb calls TRBD2, which cannot be checked without DNA. This CDR3 is 16 amino acids long. The germline gives CDR1 LGHDT, CDR2 YNNKEL (reference sequence). The CDR3: CASSQDTLAGAYEQYF.

The chain couples TRBV4-3 to TRBJ2-1; TCRdb names TRBD1, which stays unverified in the absence of DNA. The CDR3 sequence is 15 residues long. Per germline, CDR1 LGHNA and CDR2 YSLEER. The CDR3 reads CASSQDGGSYNEQFF.